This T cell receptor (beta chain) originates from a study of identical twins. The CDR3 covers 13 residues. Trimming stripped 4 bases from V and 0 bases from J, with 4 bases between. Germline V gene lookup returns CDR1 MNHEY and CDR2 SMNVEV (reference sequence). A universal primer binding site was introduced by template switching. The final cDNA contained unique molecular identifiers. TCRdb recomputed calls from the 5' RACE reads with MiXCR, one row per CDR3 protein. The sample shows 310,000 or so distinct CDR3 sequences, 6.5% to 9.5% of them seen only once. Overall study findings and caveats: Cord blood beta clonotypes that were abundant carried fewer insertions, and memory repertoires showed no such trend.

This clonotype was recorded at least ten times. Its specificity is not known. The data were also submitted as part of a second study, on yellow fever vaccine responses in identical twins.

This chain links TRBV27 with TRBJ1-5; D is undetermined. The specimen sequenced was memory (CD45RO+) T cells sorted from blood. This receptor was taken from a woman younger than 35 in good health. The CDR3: CASSSFSNQPQHF. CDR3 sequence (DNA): TGTGCCAGCAGTTCGTTTAGCAATCAGCCCCAGCATTTT.